The 30 T cell receptor beta chains in this list originate from one sample, sequenced in a study of blood T cells in healthy people across ages. Next came a second PCR, run for about 7 to 12 cycles, which used a sample-barcoded 5' primer along with a J-beta primer mix. Each CDR3 protein is one row after TCRdb ran MiXCR on the 5' RACE reads. The data contain around 800,000 distinct CDR3 sequences, 62% of them singletons. Sequencing used blood. These TCRs come from a man aged 25-45 years in good health.

The chain is built from TRBV6-1 and TRBJ2-3, with 7 bases that match TRBD2. The germline CDR1 and CDR2 sequences are MNHNS and SASEGT. This CDR3 is built from 16 residues. After removal of 8 bases from V and 3 bases from J, the junction contained 14 bases not matched to a gene. This CDR3 is CASSLSWEGGTDTQYF. The CDR3 coding sequence is TGTGCCAGCTCTTTGTCGTGGGAGGGAGGTACAGATACGCAGTATTTT.

The chain recombines TRBV4-3 with TRBJ2-5; D gene ambiguous. V lost 0 bases and J lost 7, with 9 bases in between. Germline V gene data show CDR1 as LGHNA and CDR2 as YSLEER. The CDR3 contains 13 residues. The DNA for the CDR3 is TGCGCCAGCAGCCAAGATCGATGTGGGACCCAGTACTTC. Translation gives CASSQDRCGTQYF.

V is TRBV3-1 and J is TRBJ2-1; TRBD2 aligns across 11 bases. V shed 3 bases and J 6 bases; nucleotides not matched to a gene: 7. Germline CDR1 LGHDT, CDR2 YNNKEL (reference sequence). This CDR3 is built from 16 residues. Written as DNA, the CDR3 is TGTGCCAGCAGCCAGCCTCTAGCGGGGGGTACCAATGAGCAGTTCTTC. It is translated as CASSQPLAGGTNEQFF.

The chain employs TRBV10-3 and TRBJ2-4; tentative D call: TRBD2 (6 bases). Trimming took 2 bases from V and 5 from J, leaving 19 bases between them. In germline, CDR1 is ENHRY, CDR2 SYGVKD. The CDR3 runs to 17 residues. In DNA form, the CDR3 reads TGTGCCATCAGTGAGCACACTGGGGGGACCGACCAAAACATTCAGTACTTC. Encoded protein: CAISEHTGGTDQNIQYF.

The rearrangement links TRBV20-1 to TRBJ1-2, with 8 bases lining up with TRBD1. The CDR3 runs 15 residues. The germline V gene has CDR1 DFQATT and CDR2 SNEGSKA (reference sequence). V shed 3 bases, J shed 3 bases, and the junction held 9 bases outside the gene matches. The CDR3, as DNA: TGCAGTGCTAGTCCTGGAGCAGGGGGCGACTATGGCTACACCTTC. Its protein product is CSASPGAGGDYGYTF.

The V gene is TRBV9, the J gene TRBJ1-4; D not resolved. Per the germline V gene, CDR1 is SGDLS and CDR2 is YYNGEE. CDR3 length equals 15 residues. Deletions cut 0 bases from V and 5 bases from J, with 11 bases between. CDR3 nucleotide sequence: TGTGCCAGCAGCGTAGCCCGATCTGGGAATGAAAAACTGTTTTTT. Translated: CASSVARSGNEKLFF.

V and J are TRBV3-1 and TRBJ2-7; tentatively, D is TRBD1 or TRBD2 (6 bases each). Between the trimmed V and J ends, which lost 3 bases and 2 bases, there was a span of 14 bases. The germline V gene encodes CDR1 LGHDT and CDR2 YNNKEL (reference sequence). The CDR3 is made up of 15 amino acids. The CDR3 DNA reads TGTGCCAGCAGCCAGGCCAGGAGGGGGGCCTACGAGCAGTACTTC. Its protein is CASSQARRGAYEQYF.

This clonotype appeared once. This chain joins TRBV28 and TRBJ1-2; 9 bases are a match to TRBD1. The CDR3 totals 14 residues. V shed 5 bases and J 4 bases; nucleotides not matched to a gene: 5. Germline CDR1 reads MDHEN; CDR2 reads SYDVKM. The CDR3 loop reads CASSGTGPSYGYTF. The DNA of the CDR3 is TGTGCCAGCAGTGGGACAGGGCCCTCCTATGGCTACACCTTC.

This clonotype was counted ten times or more. The CDR3 bases are TGCAGTGCTAGAGATGTGAGTTGGGCCAACGTCCTGACTTTC. It yields the protein CSARDVSWANVLTF. The V call is TRBV20-1, the J call TRBJ2-6; D is ambiguous. The V gene lost 0 bases and the J gene lost 5 bases, with 8 bases spanning the gap. In germline, CDR1 is DFQATT, CDR2 SNEGSKA (reference sequence). There are 14 residues in the CDR3.

The chain uses TRBV6-5 and TRBJ2-5, with 9 bases identical to TRBD2. The V segment lost 7 bases and the J segment 1 base; nucleotides outside the gene matches: 4. The CDR3 length is 14 residues. The V gene's germline CDR1 is MNHEY and CDR2 SVGAGI. CDR3 bases: TGTGCCAGCAAGCGGGGGGATACCCAAGAGACCCAGTACTTC. Encoded protein: CASKRGDTQETQYF.

Turning to this clonotype: One end of the junction varies from germline; a read error may be responsible. This chain connects TRBV25-1 to TRBJ2-5, with D unresolved. CDR3 size: 14 residues. From germline, CDR1 is MGHDK and CDR2 SYGVNS. CDR3 nucleotides: TGTGTCAGCAGTGAGCCCTCGGTCCTATCCGGGCAGTACTTC. Translating it yields CVSSEPSVLSGQYF.

This clonotype was counted a few times. The chain employs TRBV3-1 and TRBJ2-4, with D perhaps matching TRBD1 (5 bases). The CDR3 sequence is 14 residues long. V was pared by 2 bases and J by 6 bases, with 11 bases between. CDR1 and CDR2 (germline): LGHDT, YNNKEL (reference sequence). The CDR3 DNA sequence: TGTGCCAGCAGCCAAAATCGGCAGGGAAACATTCAGTACTTC. This encodes CASSQNRQGNIQYF.

The chain recombines TRBV6-6 with TRBJ2-7; D is undetermined. CDR1 and CDR2 (germline): MNHNY, SVGAGI (reference sequence). V dropped 2 bases and J dropped 2 bases, with 10 bases sitting between them. The CDR3 has 14 amino acids. This CDR3 is CASSYGIMTYEQYF. CDR3 coding DNA: TGTGCCAGCAGTTACGGTATTATGACCTACGAGCAGTACTTC.

This clonotype was counted between two and nine times. The V gene is TRBV27, the J gene TRBJ2-5; D is possibly TRBD2 (7 bases). CDR3 length equals 14 residues. CDR1 MNHEY and CDR2 SMNVEV come from the germline V gene (reference sequence). The V and J ends lost 1 base and 5 bases respectively, with 11 bases between them. CDR3 sequence (DNA): TGTGCCAGCAGTTTATGGGGGGGCGGTGAGACCCAGTACTTC. It yields the protein CASSLWGGGETQYF.

The V call is TRBV4-3, the J call TRBJ1-2; maybe TRBD1 (6 bases). Germline CDR1 is LGHNA and CDR2 is YSLEER. This CDR3 contains 14 residues. Trimming shortened V by 4 bases and J by 7 bases, and 16 bases separated the two germline ends. CDR3 sequence (DNA): TGCGCCAGCAGCCCCATAGGACAGCGCTCTGGCTACACCTTC. Its translation is CASSPIGQRSGYTF.

This chain uses TRBV7-2 with TRBJ1-5; D gene uncertain. The CDR3 covers 14 residues. Germline V lookup: CDR1 SGHTA, CDR2 FQGNSA. V lost 5 bases and J lost 4, with 12 bases in between. The CDR3 spells CASSVLPPNQPQHF. The DNA for the CDR3 is TGTGCCAGCAGCGTACTCCCTCCGAATCAGCCCCAGCATTTT.

The V gene is TRBV4-3, the J gene TRBJ2-1; 9 bases fit TRBD1. This CDR3 is built from 15 residues. With 2 bases clipped from V and 8 bases from J, the junction kept 7 bases outside the gene matches. CDR1 and CDR2 (germline): LGHNA, YSLEER. CDR3 region: CASSQQGQGRHEQFF. CDR3 DNA sequence: TGCGCCAGCAGCCAACAGGGACAGGGTAGGCATGAGCAGTTCTTC.

The chain uses TRBV6-5 and TRBJ1-1, with D hard to call. This CDR3 contains 14 residues. The germline gives CDR1 MNHEY, CDR2 SVGAGI. The V and J ends lost 8 bases and 2 bases respectively, with 15 bases between them. CDR3 residues: CASLTPTANTEAFF. The CDR3 DNA is TGTGCCAGCCTTACTCCAACAGCTAACACTGAAGCTTTCTTT.

The gene calls are TRBV3-1 and TRBJ1-2; tentative D call: TRBD1 (5 bases). V lost 0 bases and J lost 8, with 22 bases in between. Germline CDR1 LGHDT, CDR2 YNNKEL (reference sequence). There are 17 residues in the CDR3. CDR3 residues: CASSQEWWDREWEGYTF. The CDR3 region has the DNA TGTGCCAGCAGCCAAGAGTGGTGGGACCGGGAATGGGAAGGCTACACCTTC.

The V and J genes are TRBV27 and TRBJ1-4; no firm D call. Trimming took 6 bases from V and 4 from J, leaving 24 bases between them. Per germline, CDR1 MNHEY and CDR2 SMNVEV (reference sequence). This CDR3 is 18 amino acids long. CDR3 DNA: TGTGCCAGCAGGCCGGCCGGGGTAGGATCCCTCCGTAATGAAAAACTGTTTTTT. Protein product: CASRPAGVGSLRNEKLFF.

This chain joins TRBV11-2 and TRBJ2-3; perhaps TRBD2 as D (6 bases). Trimming left V 3 bases short and J 2 bases short, with 12 bases between. CDR1 is SGHAT, CDR2 FQNNGV, per germline. The CDR3 runs 15 residues. The CDR3 bases are TGTGCCAGCAGCTTTGCGGGACGGATCACAGATACGCAGTATTTT. It encodes CASSFAGRITDTQYF.

The rearrangement links TRBV7-2 to TRBJ2-7, with D perhaps matching TRBD2 (5 bases). The end of the DNA fits TRBJ2-5 better, so the J call may be wrong. CDR1 and CDR2 (germline): SGHTA, FQGNSA. The CDR3 covers 15 residues. This CDR3 reads CASSSDPPPGETQYF. In DNA form, the CDR3 reads TGTGCCAGCAGCTCGGACCCACCACCGGGGGAGACCCAGTACTTC.

CDR3 protein: CASSGKPGSQAYEQYF. The CDR3 nucleotides are TGTGCCAGCAGCGGAAAGCCAGGGAGTCAGGCGTACGAGCAGTACTTC. The rearrangement uses TRBV9 and TRBJ2-7; D could derive from TRBD1 or TRBD2 (5 bases each). V was trimmed by 3 bases and J by 4 bases, leaving 20 bases between them. CDR3 length: 16 residues. Germline CDR1 reads SGDLS; CDR2 reads YYNGEE.

The gene calls are TRBV11-3 and TRBJ2-5; TRBD1 aligns across 7 bases. V dropped 4 bases and J dropped 4; count of bases not matched to a gene: 9. The CDR3 sequence is 15 residues long. Germline CDR1 and CDR2: SGHNT and YENEEA. CDR3 residues: CASSSRQGGGETQYF. The CDR3 region has the DNA TGTGCCAGCAGCTCCCGACAGGGTGGGGGAGAGACCCAGTACTTC.

This clonotype has more than one count but fewer than ten. The rearrangement joins TRBV7-2 to TRBJ1-2; D is unresolved. Trimming left V 5 bases short and J 5 bases short, with 12 bases between. Germline V gene lookup returns CDR1 SGHTA and CDR2 FQGNSA. The CDR3 runs 13 residues. CDR3: CASSTDGQYGYTF. As DNA, the CDR3 is TGTGCCAGCAGCACCGACGGCCAGTATGGCTACACCTTC.

The J gene is TRBJ2-7, the V gene TRBV7-6; tentatively, D is TRBD1 (5 bases). Germline CDR1 reads SGHVS; CDR2 reads FNYEAQ. The CDR3 sequence is 15 residues long. The ends were cut back, 5 bases at V and 3 bases at J, with 17 bases in the middle. CDR3: CASSPSGAGNYEQYF. The CDR3 DNA sequence: TGTGCCAGCAGCCCCTCTGGGGCAGGAAACTACGAGCAGTACTTC.

This chain links TRBV5-1 with TRBJ2-7, with 8 nucleotides matching TRBD1. Germline CDR1 is SGHRS and CDR2 is YFSETQ. The CDR3 is made up of 14 amino acids. V dropped 4 bases and J dropped 7; count of bases not matched to a gene: 10. CDR3 sequence: CASSPRQGWDEQYF. The CDR3 region has the DNA TGCGCCAGCAGCCCAAGACAGGGGTGGGATGAGCAGTACTTC.

This chain connects TRBV20-1 to TRBJ2-1; the match to TRBD1 covers 7 bases. The CDR3 has 14 residues. V was pared by 3 bases and J by 1 base, with 3 bases of the junction left unmatched. Germline CDR1 and CDR2: DFQATT and SNEGSKA (reference sequence). The CDR3 DNA reads as TGCAGTGCTAGCCTACAGGGGTCCTACAATGAGCAGTTCTTC. Amino acid sequence: CSASLQGSYNEQFF.

The chain links TRBV7-2 to TRBJ2-1; D is possibly TRBD1 (5 bases). The CDR3 spans 15 residues. Germline CDR1 is SGHTA and CDR2 is FQGNSA. Between the trimmed V and J ends, which lost 1 base and 4 bases, there was a span of 11 bases. CDR3 coding DNA: TGTGCCAGCAGCTTAGAAAAGGGGTCATACAATGAGCAGTTCTTC. Protein: CASSLEKGSYNEQFF.

This chain joins TRBV5-5 and TRBJ1-5; a possible D gene is TRBD1 (5 bases). Per germline, CDR1 SGHKS and CDR2 YYEKEE (reference sequence). There are 17 residues in the CDR3. Deletions cut 0 bases from V and 3 bases from J, with 16 bases between. This CDR3 is CASSLVPIDRNNQPQHF. CDR3 DNA sequence: TGTGCCAGCAGCTTGGTACCGATTGACAGAAACAATCAGCCCCAGCATTTT.